The 10 T cell receptor beta chains listed next were all sequenced from one sample in a study of blood T cell repertoires in COVID-19 (TCRdb year 2020). The library was obtained by the immunoSEQ multiplex PCR assay. Not all clones reach the TCRdb copy of this immuneACCESS table, which keeps in-frame sequences only. Checked studies attribute under half of the gap to unresolved V genes and leave the rest unexplained. The sample table holds roughly 68,000 clones, of which over 65% were seen once. Roughly 18% of the sample goes to the ten largest clones. Sample: peripheral blood. Receptors originate from a woman of 80 years or more with acute or convalescent COVID-19.

This chain uses TRBV6-5 with TRBJ1-1, with D perhaps TRBD1 (5 bases). V dropped 0 bases and J dropped 1 base, with 9 bases sitting between them. The germline V gene has CDR1 MNHEY and CDR2 SVGAGI. The CDR3 totals 15 residues. This CDR3 is CASSYSRQSNTEAFF. In nucleotides, the CDR3 is TGTGCCAGCAGTTACTCGCGACAGTCGAACACTGAAGCTTTCTTT.

CDR3 amino acids: CASSLTYNEQFF. The CDR3 DNA reads TGTGCCAGCAGTTTGACTTACAATGAGCAGTTCTTC. The rearrangement joins TRBV6-2 or TRBV6-3 to TRBJ2-1; D gene ambiguous. V lost 4 bases and J lost 4, with 5 bases in between. The CDR3 runs 12 residues. Germline V gives CDR1 MNHEY, CDR2 SVGEGT.

This chain uses TRBV3-1 (or the pseudogene TRBV3-2) with TRBJ2-7; a possible D gene is TRBD2 (5 bases). V was cut by 0 bases and J by 3 bases, with 9 bases left in between. The germline V gene has CDR1 LGHDT and CDR2 YNNKEL (reference sequence). The CDR3 sequence is 14 residues long. The CDR3 sequence is CASSQDQGSYEQYF. The CDR3 bases are TGTGCCAGCAGCCAAGATCAAGGGAGCTACGAGCAGTACTTC.

This clone was seen a single time. The chain carries TRBV9 and TRBJ1-2, with a weak D call TRBD1 (5 bases). The CDR3 sequence is 15 residues long. Germline V gene data show CDR1 as SGDLS and CDR2 as YYNGEE. V was trimmed by 4 bases and J by 4 bases, leaving 17 bases between them. The CDR3 sequence: CASSKHQGEGYGYTF. The CDR3 DNA sequence: TGTGCCAGCAGCAAGCATCAAGGGGAAGGCTATGGCTACACCTTC.

This clone was seen just once. The chain uses TRBV6-5 and TRBJ2-7, with D perhaps matching TRBD2 (5 bases). The germline V and J ends were trimmed by 7 bases and 5 bases, with 18 bases remaining between them. The CDR3 totals 14 residues. CDR1 MNHEY and CDR2 SVGAGI come from the germline V gene. This CDR3 is CASNLPGMRHEQYF. In DNA, the CDR3 is TGTGCCAGCAACCTTCCCGGGATGAGACACGAGCAGTACTTC.

The V and J genes are TRBV30 and TRBJ1-4; D is unresolved. Trimming took 7 bases from V and 6 from J, leaving 15 bases between them. CDR3 length: 13 amino acids. Germline V gene lookup returns CDR1 GTSNPN and CDR2 SVGIG (reference sequence). The CDR3 DNA sequence: TGTGCCTACCGCACGGGGATGGATGAAAAACTGTTTTTT. Translated: CAYRTGMDEKLFF.

This clone was counted a few times. This chain uses TRBV9 with TRBJ2-5, with D tentatively TRBD2 (6 bases). The length of the CDR3 is 14 residues. Trimming shortened V by 4 bases and J by 1 base, and 11 bases separated the two germline ends. From germline, CDR1 is SGDLS and CDR2 YYNGEE. As DNA, the CDR3 is TGTGCCAGCAGCATCGGGACTCTCCAAGAGACCCAGTACTTC. Amino acid sequence: CASSIGTLQETQYF.

In its sample, this clone was seen a few times. For the CDR3, the DNA is TGTGCCAGCAGCCTGATAACAGGTGAAAAACTGTTTTTT. It encodes CASSLITGEKLFF. The rearrangement links TRBV5-5 to TRBJ1-4; a possible D gene is TRBD1 (5 bases). This CDR3 is 13 amino acids long. The V gene lost 4 bases and the J gene lost 7 bases, with 11 bases spanning the gap. Per germline, CDR1 SGHKS and CDR2 YYEKEE (reference sequence).

The chain recombines TRBV7-2 with TRBJ1-2; tentatively, D is TRBD1 (6 bases). Germline V gene data show CDR1 as SGHTA and CDR2 as FQGNSA. The CDR3 runs to 13 residues. Trimming removed 4 bases from V and 8 bases from J, with 14 bases in between. The DNA for the CDR3 is TGTGCCAGCAGCTCAACAGGGATCGACGGCTACACCTTC. This sequence encodes CASSSTGIDGYTF.

The V and J genes are TRBV3-1 (or the pseudogene TRBV3-2) and TRBJ2-7, with 7 nucleotides matching TRBD1. Per germline, CDR1 LGHDT and CDR2 YNNKEL (reference sequence). CDR3 length: 13 residues. V lost 6 bases, J lost 7 bases, and 9 bases stayed unmatched. In DNA, the CDR3 is TGTGCCAGCAGACCACAGGGGTCAGGTGAGCAGTACTTC. It specifies CASRPQGSGEQYF.